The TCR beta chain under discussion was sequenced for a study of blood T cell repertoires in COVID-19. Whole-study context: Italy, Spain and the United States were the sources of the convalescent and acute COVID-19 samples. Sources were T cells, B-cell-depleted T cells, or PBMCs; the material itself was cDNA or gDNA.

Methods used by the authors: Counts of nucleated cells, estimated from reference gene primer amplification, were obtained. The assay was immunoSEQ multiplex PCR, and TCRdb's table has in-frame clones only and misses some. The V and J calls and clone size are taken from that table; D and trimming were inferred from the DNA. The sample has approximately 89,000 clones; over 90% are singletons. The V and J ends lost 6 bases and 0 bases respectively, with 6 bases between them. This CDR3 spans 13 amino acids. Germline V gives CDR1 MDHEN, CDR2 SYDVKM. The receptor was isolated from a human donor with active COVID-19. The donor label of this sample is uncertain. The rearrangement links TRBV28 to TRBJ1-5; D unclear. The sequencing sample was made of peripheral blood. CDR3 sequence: CASRQYSNQPQHF. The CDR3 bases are TGTGCCAGCAGACAGTATAGCAATCAGCCCCAGCATTTT.